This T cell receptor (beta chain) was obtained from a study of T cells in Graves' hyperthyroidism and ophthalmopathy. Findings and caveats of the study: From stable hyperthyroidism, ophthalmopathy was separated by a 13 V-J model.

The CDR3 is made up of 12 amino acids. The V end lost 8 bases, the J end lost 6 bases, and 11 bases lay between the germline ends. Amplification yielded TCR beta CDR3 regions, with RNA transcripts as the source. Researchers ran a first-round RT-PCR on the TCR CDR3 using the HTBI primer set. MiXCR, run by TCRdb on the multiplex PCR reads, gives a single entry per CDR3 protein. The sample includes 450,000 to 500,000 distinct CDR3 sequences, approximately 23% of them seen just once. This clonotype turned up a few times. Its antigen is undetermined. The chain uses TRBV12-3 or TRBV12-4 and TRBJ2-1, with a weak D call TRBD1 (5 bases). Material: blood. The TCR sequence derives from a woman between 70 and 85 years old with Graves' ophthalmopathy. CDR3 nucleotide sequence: TGTGCCAGCCTGGGGCTACCCAATGAGCAGTTCTTC. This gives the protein CASLGLPNEQFF.